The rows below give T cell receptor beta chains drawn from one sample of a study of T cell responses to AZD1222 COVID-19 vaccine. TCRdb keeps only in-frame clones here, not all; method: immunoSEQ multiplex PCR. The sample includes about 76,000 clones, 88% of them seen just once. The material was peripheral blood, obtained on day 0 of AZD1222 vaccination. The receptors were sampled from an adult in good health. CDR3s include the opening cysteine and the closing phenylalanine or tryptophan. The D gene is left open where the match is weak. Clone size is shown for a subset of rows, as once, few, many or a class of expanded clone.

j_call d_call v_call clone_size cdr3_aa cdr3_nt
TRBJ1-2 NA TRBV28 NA CASSPGTHPVYGYTF TGTGCCAGCAGTCCCGGGACACACCCCGTCTATGGCTACACCTTC
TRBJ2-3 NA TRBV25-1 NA CASKVSREGTDTQYF TGTGCCAGCAAAGTCAGCAGGGAGGGCACAGATACGCAGTATTTT
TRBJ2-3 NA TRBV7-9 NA CASSPDGVSTDTQYF TGTGCCAGCAGCCCAGACGGGGTCAGCACAGATACGCAGTATTTT
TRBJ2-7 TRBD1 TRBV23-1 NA CASSEGTATYEQYF TGCGCCAGCAGTGAGGGGACAGCTACCTACGAGCAGTACTTC
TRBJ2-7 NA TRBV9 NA CASSVGSGSAYEQYF TGTGCCAGCAGCGTAGGGTCAGGGAGCGCCTACGAGCAGTACTTC
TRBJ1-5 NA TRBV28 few CASNLFGANQPQHF TGTGCCAGCAACTTATTTGGGGCTAATCAGCCCCAGCATTTT
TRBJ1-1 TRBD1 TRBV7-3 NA CASSQDRDTEAFF TGTGCCAGCAGCCAGGACAGGGACACTGAAGCTTTCTTT
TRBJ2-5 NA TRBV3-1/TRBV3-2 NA CASSQGRAQETQYF TGTGCCAGCAGCCAAGGGCGGGCCCAAGAGACCCAGTACTTC
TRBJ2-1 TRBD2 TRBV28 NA CASSLVGLAGYNEQFF TGTGCCAGCAGTTTAGTGGGACTAGCGGGATACAATGAGCAGTTCTTC
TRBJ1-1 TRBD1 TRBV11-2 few CASSQIDRGAFNTEAFF TGTGCCAGCAGCCAAATCGACAGGGGGGCCTTTAACACTGAAGCTTTCTTT
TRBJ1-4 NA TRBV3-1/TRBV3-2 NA CASSQDSGPPEEEKLFF TGTGCCAGCAGCCAAGATAGTGGGCCCCCGGAGGAGGAAAAACTGTTTTTT
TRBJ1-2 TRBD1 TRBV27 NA CASSLRDSYGYTF TGTGCCAGCAGTTTAAGGGACAGCTATGGCTACACCTTC
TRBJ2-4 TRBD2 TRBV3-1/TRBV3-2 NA CASSQGLAGAKNIQYF TGTGCCAGCAGCCAGGGACTAGCGGGAGCCAAAAACATTCAGTACTTC
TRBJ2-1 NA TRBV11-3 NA CASSLRGFNEQFF TGTGCCAGCAGCTTACGGGGCTTCAATGAGCAGTTCTTC
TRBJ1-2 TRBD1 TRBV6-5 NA CASNGQGHGYTF TGTGCCAGCAACGGACAGGGGCACGGCTACACCTTC
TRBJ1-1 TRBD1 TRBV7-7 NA CASSRDRDAEAFF TGTGCCAGCAGCCGGGACAGGGATGCTGAAGCTTTCTTT